This T cell receptor beta chain stems from a study of Ad26.COV2.S vaccination and SARS-CoV-2 variants. Study-level information: Each vaccinee took Ad26.COV2.S intramuscularly, once or twice 56 days apart.

Treatment reported: over 15 received Ad26.COV2.S at low or high dose, single or two shots; a few received placebo; per-sample allocation not given. Day 63 following the first vaccine or placebo injection was when the samples were taken. Boston provided a donor who was an adult aged 18-55 years. Sequencing was performed with immunoSEQ multiplex PCR; in TCRdb, only in-frame clones are kept and a portion is missing. The table lists a few hundred thousand clones, less than 95% of them singletons. Study-level points and caveats: For non-spike TCRs, breadth in vaccine recipients resembled that in placebo recipients. Marked by substantial breadth, spike-specific CD8+ and CD4+ T cell responses were reportedly seen after vaccination.

This clone was recorded a few times. As yet, its antigen is unknown. Sequences were derived from peripheral blood, sampled in a trial of Ad26.COV2.S vaccine versus placebo. This TCR derives from a person aged 18-60 years who received the Ad26.COV2.S COVID-19 vaccine or a placebo.

The chain's CDR3 is CASSIVQTNNQPQHF. In DNA, the CDR3 is TGTGCCAGTAGTATAGTACAGACTAACAATCAGCCCCAGCATTTT. The rearrangement uses TRBV19 and TRBJ1-5; D gene unclear. The CDR3 is 15 residues long. Germline CDR1 is LNHDA and CDR2 is SQIVND (reference sequence). V shed 1 base and J shed 3 bases, with 10 bases lying between them.